This T cell receptor (beta chain) was captured by sequencing in a study of blood T cell repertoires in COVID-19. About the study: Samples of COVID-19 (acute and convalescent) were obtained from the United States, Italy and Spain. PBMCs, B-cell-depleted T cells, or T cells were the source of the cDNA or gDNA that made up the material.

The CDR3 is 16 residues long. V was pared by 9 bases and J by 8 bases, with 18 bases of the junction left unmatched. Per germline, CDR1 KGHDR and CDR2 SFDVKD. The assay was immunoSEQ multiplex PCR, and TCRdb's table has in-frame clones only and misses some. The sample has about 59,000 clones; 91% are singletons. The genes are TRBV24-1 and TRBJ1-5, with 7 positions matching TRBD1. The material sequenced was peripheral blood. This sequence was found in a human donor in a cohort sampled during active COVID-19. The CDR3, as DNA: TGTGCCACCGGGAAGACAGGGACGGCGACGGAGGAGCCCCAGCATTTT. Its protein product is CATGKTGTATEEPQHF.